This entry features one T cell receptor (beta chain) sequence. The antigen is unknown. The data are from a study of OX40 agonist ivuxolimab in advanced cancers. Study as a whole: Dose-escalation cases comprised hepatocellular carcinoma, melanoma, renal cell or head and neck cancer.

V was trimmed by 2 bases and J by 1 base, leaving 3 bases between them. The CDR3 is 12 amino acids. Germline CDR1 and CDR2: KGHSH and LQKENI. Study conclusions and caveats: On average, CD8+ T cells had more expanded clones than CD4+. At 0.1 to 3.0 mg/kg, clonal expansion of CD4+ and CD8+ blood T cells had occurred by week 6.

Sequencing used immunoSEQ multiplex PCR; TCRdb keeps in-frame clones, though not all of them. This table holds about 97,000 clones, about nine tenths found once. Source: CD4+ or CD8+ T cells sorted from blood, taken in a trial of the OX40 agonist ivuxolimab. This sequence was found in an adult with an advanced solid tumor such as melanoma, head and neck, liver or kidney cancer. The rearrangement links TRBV18 to TRBJ2-7; D is undetermined. CDR3 DNA: TGTGCCAGCTCACCATTATCCTACGAGCAGTACTTC. Amino acids: CASSPLSYEQYF.